This TCR beta chain was sequenced for a study of blood T cell repertoires in COVID-19. Study-level background: Sites in the United States, Italy and Spain provided acute and convalescent COVID-19 samples. The cDNA or gDNA used as material had been derived from T cells, B-cell-depleted T cells, or PBMCs.

The V gene's germline CDR1 is LGHDT and CDR2 YNNKEL (reference sequence). V lost 1 base and J lost 4, with 2 bases in between. The CDR3 consists of 11 residues. Method: immunoSEQ multiplex PCR; TCRdb's copy keeps in-frame clones and lacks some. The sample consists of 15,000 to 20,000 clones, around nine tenths of them appearing once. The sample consisted of peripheral blood. The sequence was obtained from a human donor in a cohort sampled during active COVID-19. The rearrangement joins TRBV3-1 (or the pseudogene TRBV3-2) to TRBJ2-7; no clear D gene. The CDR3 DNA reads TGTGCCAGCAGCCAAGTATACGAGCAGTACTTC. This encodes CASSQVYEQYF.